The TCR beta chain under discussion was sequenced for a study of regulatory T cells in long-lasting Graves disease. Construction of TCR beta libraries relied on iRepertoire HTBI primers and on Arm-PCR targeting CDR3 regions. MiXCR was run by TCRdb on the multiplex PCR reads, yielding one entry per CDR3 protein. Among some 400,000 distinct CDR3 sequences, 14% to 15% were seen once, and the ten largest hold roughly 17%. Trimming cost V 3 bases and J 6 bases, with 15 bases left between them. The germline V gene encodes CDR1 KGHSH and CDR2 LQKENI. CDR3 length: 15 amino acids. This clonotype appeared many times. Its antigen is not known. Time point indicated: newly diagnosed GD, antithyroid drugs for less than 3 months. RNA isolated from PBMCs was used to make the TCR library. Enrollment of patients was through an endocrinology department in Xi'an, China. General observations from the study: A reduction in accuracy may have resulted from the small sample size.

Another study also made use of these data, one on T cells in Graves' hyperthyroidism and ophthalmopathy. That paper states: HTBI primers were the set used in a first-round RT-PCR of the TCR CDR3.

The TCR originated in a woman aged 25 to 39 with Graves disease. The chain is built from TRBV18 and TRBJ2-1; D is unclear. The source was peripheral blood mononuclear cells (PBMCs), collected at new diagnosis, from a patient treated with antithyroid drugs. This CDR3 reads CASSPRKQSLNEQFF. The CDR3 DNA reads as TGTGCCAGCTCACCCCGTAAACAGAGCCTCAATGAGCAGTTCTTC.